The T cell receptor beta chain described here comes from a study of T-cell reconstitution after alpha-beta-depleted transplantation in children. The CDR3 is 15 amino acids. V shed 5 bases, J shed 7 bases, and the junction held 6 bases outside the gene matches. This clonotype was observed many times. Construction of the TCRbeta library involved unique molecular identifiers. In TCRdb, the PCR reads were re-called with MiXCR into one record per CDR3 protein. The table records roughly 200,000 distinct CDR3 sequences, about 7% of them present only once. The specimen was PBMCs, collected before TCRalphabeta/CD19-depleted stem cell transplant. The clonotype originates from a boy aged 2 to 10 with acute lymphoblastic leukemia, due to receive a stem cell transplant. The rearrangement joins TRBV12-3 or TRBV12-4 to TRBJ1-5; 12 bases match TRBD1. The CDR3: CASSQGQGARQPQHF. CDR3 nucleotides: TGTGCCAGCAGTCAGGGACAGGGGGCACGCCAGCCCCAGCATTTT.